This TCR beta chain was profiled in a study of early T cells in non-severe SARS-CoV-2 infection (dated by TCRdb to the early 2020s). Turning to the overall study: Because TCR sequencing relied on bulk RNA taken from unsorted whole blood, pairing of alpha and beta chains was not possible. What the research found in general, with its limitations: VDJdb matching was skewed toward anti-spike CD8 responses and likely underestimated virus-specific expansions, missing private and CD4 specificities.

Preparation of the library involved 5' RACE. Sequencer: NextSeq 500. The TCR library protocol attached unique molecular identifiers to individual cDNA molecules to correct for sequencing error and PCR bias. Sequencing covered both TCR alpha and beta chains, and within each sample the abundances of alpha and beta sequences were tightly co-correlated. Per the original workflow: Decombinator V4 was used to annotate the V gene, J gene and CDR3 of the TCR sequences. Expanded TCRs were defined as changing significantly between any two time points under a Poisson model with p below 0.0001. TCR abundances were normalised to the total number of TCRs sequenced per sample and expressed as counts per million. TRAV1-2 paired with TRAJ12, TRAJ20 or TRAJ33 defined MAIT TCRs, while TRAV10 paired with TRAJ18 defined iNKT TCRs. A search of VDJdb, accessed on 1 November 2021, was run for TCRs annotated to CMV, EBV and SARS-CoV-2, with TCRs annotated for multiple antigens excluded. TCRdb redid the processing of the public reads, applying fastp at Q25 and MiXCR, and retained in-frame beta chains. Each CDR3 protein appears once, grouped with its most common genes and DNA. TCRdb's processing, not the study's, gives the V and J calls here. The sample table shows roughly 49,000 distinct CDR3 sequences, and around 4% are seen once. Clones ranked in the top ten supply roughly 6.4% of the sample.

This clonotype showed up many times. There is no known antigen for this receptor. It has no much larger one-base neighbor in the sample; base qualities were not kept. Set within a cohort of healthcare workers in London, UK, this nested case-control study involved weekly PCR testing of nasopharyngeal swabs along with blood sampling. Healthcare workers were recruited during the week of the UK lockdown, between 23 and 31 March 2020, and followed weekly for up to about 15 weeks. CDR3 length: 13 amino acids, cysteine to phenylalanine. Only the CDR3 region is kept as DNA, spanning 39 bases read in frame from base 1. Based on the germline V gene (reference sequence), the CDR1 and CDR2 sequences are GTSNPN and SVGIG. The junction shows trimming of 0 bases on V and 0 bases on J, plus 5 bases between the germline ends.

The sequence was collected from an adult who was a healthcare worker with PCR-confirmed SARS-CoV-2 infection or an uninfected control (not recorded which). The rearrangement combines TRBV30 with TRBJ1-1, with the D gene call left open. What was sequenced was whole blood. The DNA is TGTGCCTGGAGTGTGTTCATGAACACTGAAGCTTTCTTT. Its amino acids are CAWSVFMNTEAFF.